The text below deals with one T cell receptor beta chain. This sample stems from a study of blood T cells in healthy people across ages. The CDR3 has 14 amino acids. V lost 3 bases, J lost 3 bases, and 12 bases lay in between. Germline V gene sequence: CDR1 SGHNT, CDR2 YYREEE (reference sequence). PCR was performed a second time for about 7 to 12 cycles using a sample-barcoded 5' primer and a J-beta primer mix. Each of the samples gave a minimum of 2.5 million paired-end reads that contained CDR3. TCRdb re-analysed the 5' RACE reads in MiXCR, keeping a single row per CDR3 protein. The sample has roughly 1,700,000 distinct CDR3 sequences, 28% seen once.

Specimen: blood. V is TRBV5-4 and J is TRBJ2-5, with D possibly being TRBD1 or TRBD2 (7 bases each). The TCR sequence derives from a woman aged 25 to 45 in good health. The CDR3 protein is CASSSQGGEETQYF. In DNA, the CDR3 is TGTGCCAGCAGCTCCCAGGGGGGGGAAGAGACCCAGTACTTC.